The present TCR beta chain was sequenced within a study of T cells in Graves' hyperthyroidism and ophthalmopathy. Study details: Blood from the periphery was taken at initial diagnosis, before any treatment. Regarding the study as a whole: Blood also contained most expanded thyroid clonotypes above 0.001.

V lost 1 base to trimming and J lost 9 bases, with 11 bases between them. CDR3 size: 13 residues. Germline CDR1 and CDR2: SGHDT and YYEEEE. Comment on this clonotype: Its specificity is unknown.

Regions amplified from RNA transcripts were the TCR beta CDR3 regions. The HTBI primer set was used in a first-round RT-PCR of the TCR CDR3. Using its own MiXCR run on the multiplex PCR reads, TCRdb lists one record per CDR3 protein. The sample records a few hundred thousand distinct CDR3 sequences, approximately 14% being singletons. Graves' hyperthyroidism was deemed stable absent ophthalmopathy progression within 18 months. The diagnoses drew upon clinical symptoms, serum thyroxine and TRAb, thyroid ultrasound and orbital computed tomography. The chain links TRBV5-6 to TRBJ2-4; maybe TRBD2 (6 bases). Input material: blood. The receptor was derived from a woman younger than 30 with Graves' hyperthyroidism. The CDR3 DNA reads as TGTGCCAGCAGCTTGAGTCGGGAGAGCATTCAGTACTTC. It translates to CASSLSRESIQYF.